This is a list of T cell receptor beta chains from one sample in a study of relationships among human T cell subsets. TCRdb re-derived calls from the multiplex PCR reads in MiXCR, one entry per CDR3 protein. The sample lists around 4,700 distinct CDR3 sequences; roughly 80% were seen once. The sequenced material came from total T cells sorted from blood. These receptors were collected from a man in his forties or fifties in good health. Both conserved end residues are part of each CDR3. A D gene is named only where the DNA matches it firmly. Clone size, where shown, is once, few, many, or a class for clones that have expanded.

clone_size	v_call	j_call	d_call	cdr3_aa	cdr3_nt
NA	TRBV12-3/TRBV12-4	TRBJ2-2	NA	CASSLIGQPYTGELFF	TGTGCCAGCAGTTTAATTGGACAGCCCTACACCGGGGAGCTGTTTTTT
NA	TRBV5-1	TRBJ2-1	NA	CASSFGPNIYNEQFF	TGCGCCAGCAGTTTCGGGCCGAATATTTACAATGAGCAGTTCTTC
NA	TRBV28	TRBJ2-7	NA	CASSSTDQQYF	TGTGCCAGCAGTTCAACGGACCAGCAGTACTTC
NA	TRBV6-6	TRBJ2-2	NA	CASSYMGTHTGELFF	TGTGCCAGCAGTTACATGGGTACGCACACCGGGGAGCTGTTTTTT
NA	TRBV11-2	TRBJ2-5	NA	CASTLLEGRGGETQYF	TGTGCCAGCACCCTACTGGAGGGGCGAGGGGGAGAGACCCAGTACTTC
NA	TRBV5-1	TRBJ1-2	NA	CASSLGLTDYGYTF	TGCGCCAGCAGCTTGGGATTAACTGACTATGGCTACACCTTC
once	TRBV7-2	TRBJ2-3	TRBD2	CASSIASGNTDTQYF	TGTGCCAGCAGCATAGCTAGCGGCAACACAGATACGCAGTATTTT
NA	TRBV5-1	TRBJ1-1	NA	CASSRGSTTEAFF	TGCGCCAGCAGTCGGGGCTCCACGACTGAAGCTTTCTTT
NA	TRBV18	TRBJ2-7	TRBD1	CASSLGTGAYEQYF	TGTGCCAGCTCACTCGGGACAGGGGCGTACGAGCAGTACTTC
NA	TRBV5-1	TRBJ2-1	NA	CASSPGLASYNEQFF	TGCGCCAGCAGCCCAGGACTGGCCTCCTACAATGAGCAGTTCTTC
NA	TRBV5-1	TRBJ2-5	NA	CATEDGGPRDQETQYF	TGCGCGACCGAGGACGGGGGTCCCAGGGATCAAGAGACCCAGTACTTC
NA	TRBV14	TRBJ2-2	NA	CASSPGSNTGELFF	TGTGCCAGCAGCCCGGGTTCAAACACCGGGGAGCTGTTTTTT
NA	TRBV29-1	TRBJ2-1	TRBD1	CSERQGSNEQFF	TGCAGCGAAAGACAGGGTAGTAATGAGCAGTTCTTC
NA	TRBV30	TRBJ2-1	NA	CAWRATSFYNEQFF	TGTGCCTGGAGAGCAACCAGTTTCTACAATGAGCAGTTCTTC
NA	TRBV11-1	TRBJ1-6	NA	CASSLGDSPLHF	TGTGCCAGCAGCTTGGGGGATTCACCCCTCCACTTT
NA	TRBV11-1	TRBJ2-1	TRBD1	CASSPGDDRGGEQFF	TGTGCCAGCAGCCCCGGGGATGACAGGGGCGGTGAGCAGTTCTTC
NA	TRBV10-2	TRBJ2-7	NA	CASSDEVEQYF	TGCGCCAGCAGTGATGAGGTCGAGCAGTACTTC
NA	TRBV29-1	TRBJ2-7	NA	CSVVTGPTYEQYF	TGCAGCGTCGTTACAGGGCCGACCTACGAGCAGTACTTC
once	TRBV28	TRBJ1-2	NA	CASSLLGQYLRGYTF	TGTGCCAGCAGTTTATTGGGCCAGTACCTACGTGGCTACACCTTC
few	TRBV3-1	TRBJ2-3	TRBD2	CASRGLAGDADTQYF	TGTGCCAGCAGGGGACTAGCGGGAGATGCAGATACGCAGTATTTT
NA	TRBV19	TRBJ2-1	TRBD2	CASSIVTRGLGNEQFF	TGTGCCAGTAGTATAGTAACCCGGGGACTAGGGAATGAGCAGTTCTTC
NA	TRBV11-2	TRBJ2-7	NA	CASSLINGFYEQYF	TGTGCCAGCAGCTTAATTAACGGTTTCTACGAGCAGTACTTC
NA	TRBV6-5	TRBJ2-3	NA	CASADWKTTDTQYF	TGTGCCTCCGCCGATTGGAAAACCACAGATACGCAGTATTTT
NA	TRBV6-5	TRBJ2-3	TRBD2	CASSWGPRLAADTQYF	TGTGCCAGCAGTTGGGGTCCCCGGCTAGCGGCAGATACGCAGTATTTT
NA	TRBV5-1	TRBJ2-3	NA	CASSLDATSTDTQYF	TGCGCCAGCAGCTTGGACGCGACTAGCACAGATACGCAGTATTTT
NA	TRBV6-6	TRBJ2-7	TRBD1	CASSRQGESYEQYF	TGTGCCAGCAGTCGACAGGGAGAGTCCTACGAGCAGTACTTC
NA	TRBV30	TRBJ2-7	TRBD2	CAWSVHSGGAYEQYF	TGTGCCTGGAGTGTACACTCGGGGGGGGCTTACGAGCAGTACTTC
NA	TRBV30	TRBJ2-5	TRBD1	CAWSVLGQGQETQYF	TGTGCCTGGAGTGTACTAGGACAGGGGCAAGAGACCCAGTACTTC
NA	TRBV5-1	TRBJ2-1	NA	CASSLDQQVRDNEQFF	TGCGCCAGCAGCTTGGATCAACAGGTACGCGACAATGAGCAGTTCTTC
NA	TRBV5-1	TRBJ2-7	TRBD2	CASSWPSGTYEQYF	TGCGCCAGCAGCTGGCCTAGCGGGACCTACGAGCAGTACTTC
NA	TRBV6-1	TRBJ2-5	NA	CATRSARQETQYF	TGTGCCACTAGGAGTGCAAGACAAGAGACCCAGTACTTC
few	TRBV19	TRBJ2-7	NA	CASIPTASYGQYF	TGTGCCAGTATCCCGACAGCTTCCTACGGGCAGTACTTC
NA	TRBV30	TRBJ2-1	NA	CAWSVFGNEQFF	TGTGCCTGGAGTGTCTTTGGGAATGAGCAGTTCTTC
once	TRBV5-1	TRBJ2-7	TRBD1	CASSLDGQGSEQYF	TGCGCCAGCAGCTTGGATGGACAGGGGAGCGAGCAGTACTTC
NA	TRBV11-2	TRBJ2-1	NA	CASGPNGALPNNEQFF	TGTGCCAGCGGCCCGAATGGAGCCCTCCCTAACAATGAGCAGTTCTTC
once	TRBV7-9	TRBJ2-1	TRBD2	CASSPEGTSGNEQFF	TGTGCCAGCAGCCCAGAGGGGACTAGCGGGAATGAGCAGTTCTTC
few	TRBV11-1	TRBJ2-7	NA	CASRRLADYEQYF	TGTGCCAGCAGGCGTCTAGCAGACTACGAGCAGTACTTC
NA	TRBV6-5	TRBJ2-7	NA	CASSFLPEREQYF	TGTGCCAGCAGTTTCCTCCCGGAGAGAGAGCAGTACTTC
NA	TRBV29-1	TRBJ2-7	NA	CSVEGLAGEQYF	TGCAGCGTTGAAGGGCTAGCCGGCGAGCAGTACTTC
NA	TRBV7-9	TRBJ1-1	NA	CASSLNTNTEAFF	TGTGCCAGCAGCTTAAACACGAACACTGAAGCTTTCTTT
NA	TRBV6-6	TRBJ2-1	TRBD1	CASKTQGAGHNEQFF	TGTGCCAGCAAAACACAGGGGGCAGGTCACAATGAGCAGTTCTTC
NA	TRBV11-2	TRBJ2-3	NA	CASSSYTGTDTQYF	TGTGCCAGCAGCTCATACACTGGCACAGATACGCAGTATTTT
NA	TRBV30	TRBJ2-1	NA	CAWSVTGSSYNEQFF	TGTGCCTGGAGTGTAACCGGGAGCTCCTACAATGAGCAGTTCTTC
NA	TRBV20-1	TRBJ1-5	NA	CSARIGKNQPQHF	TGCAGTGCTAGGATAGGGAAAAATCAGCCCCAGCATTTT
NA	TRBV11-2	TRBJ2-3	NA	CASSGAGVDTQYF	TGTGCCAGCAGCGGGGCAGGGGTGGATACGCAGTATTTT
NA	TRBV2	TRBJ2-7	TRBD2	CASSQTLAGGPYEQYF	TGTGCCAGCAGCCAAACCTTAGCGGGAGGGCCCTACGAGCAGTACTTC
NA	TRBV5-4	TRBJ2-5	TRBD1	CAGGTGIETQYF	TGTGCCGGGGGGACAGGGATAGAGACCCAGTACTTC